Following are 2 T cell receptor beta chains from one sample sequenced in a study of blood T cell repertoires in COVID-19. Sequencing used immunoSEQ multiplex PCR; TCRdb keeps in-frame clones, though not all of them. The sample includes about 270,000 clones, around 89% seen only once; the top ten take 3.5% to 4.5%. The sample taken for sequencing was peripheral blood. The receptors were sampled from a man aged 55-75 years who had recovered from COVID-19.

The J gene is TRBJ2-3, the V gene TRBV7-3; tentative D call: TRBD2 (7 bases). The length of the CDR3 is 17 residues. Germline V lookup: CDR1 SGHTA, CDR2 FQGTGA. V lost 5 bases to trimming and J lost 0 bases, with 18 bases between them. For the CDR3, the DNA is TGTGCCAGCAGCCCGGGGGGCCGGGCATATAGCACAGATACGCAGTATTTT. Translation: CASSPGGRAYSTDTQYF.

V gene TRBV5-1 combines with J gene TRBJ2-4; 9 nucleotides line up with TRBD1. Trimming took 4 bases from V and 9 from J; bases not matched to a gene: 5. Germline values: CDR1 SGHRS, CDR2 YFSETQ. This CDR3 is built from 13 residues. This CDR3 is CASSEGQGTIQYF. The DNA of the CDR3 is TGCGCCAGCAGCGAGGGACAGGGTACCATTCAGTACTTC.